Listed below are T cell receptor beta chains from one sample, sequenced in a study of T cells in Graves' hyperthyroidism and ophthalmopathy. TCRdb re-derived calls from the multiplex PCR reads in MiXCR, one entry per CDR3 protein. The sample lists 750,000 to 950,000 distinct CDR3 sequences, around 39% occurring once. The sequenced sample consisted of blood. Receptors were obtained from a man aged 18 to 29 with Graves' hyperthyroidism. Each CDR3 is given with its conserved first and last residue. D genes are given only for firm matches. Expanded clones get a size class; other rows say once, few or many, or leave the size out.

size,D,J,V,DNA,CDR3
.,.,TRBJ2-7,TRBV4-1,TGCGCCAGCAGCCAAGATATGGCCTCCTACGAGCAGTACTTC,CASSQDMASYEQYF
many,.,TRBJ2-5,TRBV11-2,TGTGCCAGCAGCTTAAGGACGGAAGAGACCCAGTACTTC,CASSLRTEETQYF
.,.,TRBJ2-2,TRBV19,TGTGCCAGTGTAAGACAGGACACCGGGGAGCTGTTTTTT,CASVRQDTGELFF
few,.,TRBJ1-1,TRBV6-1,TGTGCCTTACTACGACCCAACACTGAAGCTTTCTTT,CALLRPNTEAFF
.,TRBD2,TRBJ2-7,TRBV2,TGTGCCAGCGGGGGGGGGGGACGGATCAGCTCCTACGAGCAGTACTTC,CASGGGGRISSYEQYF
many,TRBD1,TRBJ1-5,TRBV7-9,TGTGCCAGCAGCTTAGGGCACAGGGGAGGCAATCAGCCCCAGCATTTT,CASSLGHRGGNQPQHF
.,.,TRBJ1-5,TRBV7-2,TGTGCCAGCAGCTCAGGACATTTCAATCAGCCCCAGCATTTT,CASSSGHFNQPQHF
few,.,TRBJ2-2,TRBV19,TGTGCCAGTGTGACGCCGAACACCGGGGAGCTGTTTTTT,CASVTPNTGELFF
.,TRBD1,TRBJ1-2,TRBV6-5,TGTGCCAGCAGAGAGGGGGCTGGCTATGGCTACACCTTC,CASREGAGYGYTF
.,TRBD1,TRBJ2-6,TRBV20-1,TGCAGTGCTTGGACAGGGGGCTCAGGGGCCAACGTCCTGACTTTC,CSAWTGGSGANVLTF
many,TRBD2,TRBJ2-7,TRBV15,TGTGCCACAAGTGCTAGCGGATACGAGCAGTACTTC,CATSASGYEQYF
.,TRBD1,TRBJ1-5,TRBV12-3/TRBV12-4,TGTGCCAGCAGTTTTGACAGGGTTCAGCCCCAGCATTTT,CASSFDRVQPQHF
many,TRBD1,TRBJ1-6,TRBV10-3,TGTGCCATCAGTGCCGACAGGGTTTCACCCCTCCACTTT,CAISADRVSPLHF
.,TRBD2,TRBJ2-5,TRBV6-6,TGTGCCAGCAGTTTAGCGGGGGGGCTCGGGTCCCAGTACTTC,CASSLAGGLGSQYF
few,TRBD1,TRBJ1-1,TRBV5-1,TGCGCCAGCAGCTCCGGAGGGACAGTTGAAGCTTTCTTT,CASSSGGTVEAFF
.,.,TRBJ1-1,TRBV6-1,TGTGCCAGCAGACCAGACCCCCTGGGGACTGAAGCTTTCTTT,CASRPDPLGTEAFF
many,.,TRBJ2-7,TRBV7-9,TGTGCCAGCAGCTCTGACAGGATCACTTCCTACGAGCAGTACTTC,CASSSDRITSYEQYF
.,.,TRBJ2-3,TRBV15,TGTGCCACCACTGAGGGACTCACAGATACGCAGTATTTT,CATTEGLTDTQYF
few,.,TRBJ2-5,TRBV4-1,TGCGCCAGCAGCCTACAGACAGGCCTACAAGAGACCCAGTACTTC,CASSLQTGLQETQYF
.,TRBD1,TRBJ2-5,TRBV7-2,TGTGCCGGCAGCGCCCCGGGACAGGGTGAAGAGACCCAGTACTTC,CAGSAPGQGEETQYF
.,.,TRBJ1-5,TRBV19,TGTGCCAGTGCAACAGGGAGTTTCAATCAGCCCCAGCATTTT,CASATGSFNQPQHF
.,.,TRBJ1-5,TRBV20-1,TGCAGTGCCATCAGTGACCAGTCTCGCAATCAGCCCCAGCATTTT,CSAISDQSRNQPQHF
.,TRBD2,TRBJ2-3,TRBV29-1,TGCAGCGCGGGACTAGCGGAGAGAATGGATACGCAGTATTTT,CSAGLAERMDTQYF
.,TRBD1,TRBJ1-2,TRBV2,TGTGCCAGCGGGGGGACAGGGGGACCTGATTGGTATGGCTACACCTTC,CASGGTGGPDWYGYTF
many,.,TRBJ1-5,TRBV7-9,TGTGCCAGCAGCTTTTATGGAGGGCAGCCCCAGCATTTT,CASSFYGGQPQHF
.,.,TRBJ2-3,TRBV20-1,TGCAGTGCTAGTACCGGAGTTGCAGATACGCAGTATTTT,CSASTGVADTQYF
.,TRBD1,TRBJ2-7,TRBV29-1,TGCAGCGTTGAAGGGCGACAGGGCGGCGAGCAGTACTTC,CSVEGRQGGEQYF
once,TRBD2,TRBJ2-2,TRBV13,TGTGCCAGCAGCTTATCCGCGGGGGTTAGCGCCGGGGAGCTGTTTTTT,CASSLSAGVSAGELFF
.,.,TRBJ2-2,TRBV9,TGTGCCAGCGGCGTAACAGGCTCCCGCACCGGGGAGCTGTTTTTT,CASGVTGSRTGELFF
.,.,TRBJ2-6,TRBV10-3,TGTGCCATCAGTGAGTCACCCGGGGGCAACGTCCTGACTTTC,CAISESPGGNVLTF
many,TRBD2,TRBJ2-5,TRBV7-2,TGTGCCAGCAGCTTAGGAGCGGGGGGGGCGACCCAGTACTTC,CASSLGAGGATQYF
many,.,TRBJ1-2,TRBV7-9,TGTGCCAGCAGCTTATTACAAGGAGTCGATAACTATGGCTACACCTTC,CASSLLQGVDNYGYTF
.,TRBD1,TRBJ1-1,TRBV7-9,TGTGCCAGCAGCCCGGACAGGCTAGTACTCGCTTTCTTT,CASSPDRLVLAFF
few,.,TRBJ2-7,TRBV14,TGTGCCAGCAGCCCCGACAGGTACATGGACGAGCAGTACTTC,CASSPDRYMDEQYF
few,TRBD2,TRBJ2-5,TRBV20-1,TGCAGTGCTAGAGACGGCGGGGGGGCAGGAGAGACCCAGTACTTC,CSARDGGGAGETQYF
.,.,TRBJ2-7,TRBV24-1,TGTGCCACCAGTGACGGAGTCCGCGACTACTACGAGCAGTACTTC,CATSDGVRDYYEQYF
.,.,TRBJ1-1,TRBV7-2,TGTGCCAGCAGCTTAGTTGTGGCAGCGACTGAAGCTTTCTTT,CASSLVVAATEAFF
few,.,TRBJ1-4,TRBV7-2,TGTGCCAGCAGCTTAGATGTTTACAGGGTGGGTGAAAAACTGTTTTTT,CASSLDVYRVGEKLFF
many,.,TRBJ1-1,TRBV2,TGTGCCAGCGGAGATCTGAACACTGAAGCTTTCTTT,CASGDLNTEAFF
.,TRBD1,TRBJ2-2,TRBV7-9,TGTGCCAGCAGCACCGGACAGGAAGGGGAGCTGTTTTTT,CASSTGQEGELFF
.,TRBD2,TRBJ2-2,TRBV7-8,TGTGCCAGCAGCCCGAGCATTGGACTAGCGGGGGGTTCGAACACCGGGGAGCTGTTTTTT,CASSPSIGLAGGSNTGELFF
.,.,TRBJ2-7,TRBV10-3,TGTGCCAGCAGTTACGGTGTAAGTCGACCTACCTACGAGCAGTACTTC,CASSYGVSRPTYEQYF
.,.,TRBJ2-5,TRBV7-2,TGTGCCAGCAGCCGGGGCTGGACAGCAAAGATGGAGACCCAGTACTTC,CASSRGWTAKMETQYF
.,.,TRBJ2-5,TRBV11-2,TGTGCCAGCAGCGCAGTGGACCAAGAGACCCAGTACTTC,CASSAVDQETQYF
.,TRBD2,TRBJ2-2,TRBV2,TGTGCCAGCAGCAACCCACTAGCGGGAGGGCCGGTCGGGGAGCTGTTTTTT,CASSNPLAGGPVGELFF
few,TRBD1,TRBJ1-5,TRBV4-2,TGTGCCAGCAGCTCCGACAGGGGAACTCAGCCCCAGCATTTT,CASSSDRGTQPQHF
.,TRBD1,TRBJ1-5,TRBV23-1,TGCGCCAGCAGTCCGCGCGCCGGGGTACAGGGGCAGCCCCAGCATTTT,CASSPRAGVQGQPQHF
.,.,TRBJ2-5,TRBV29-1,TGCAGCACCGCGAGAGAGCAAGAGACCCAGTACTTC,CSTAREQETQYF
.,TRBD2,TRBJ2-7,TRBV7-8,TGTGCCAGCAGCATAGCGGGGGCAACCTACGAGCAGTACTTC,CASSIAGATYEQYF
many,.,TRBJ1-1,TRBV5-1,TGCGCCAGCTCGCAGGACACTGAAGCTTTCTTT,CASSQDTEAFF
.,.,TRBJ1-6,TRBV11-3,TGTGCCAGCAGCTTGGGGTTTAGCTCCTATAATTCACCCCTCCACTTT,CASSLGFSSYNSPLHF
.,TRBD1,TRBJ1-1,TRBV7-3,TGCGCCAGCAGCCAAGTAGGGACAGGACTGAACACTGAAGCTTTCTTT,CASSQVGTGLNTEAFF
.,.,TRBJ1-3,TRBV7-2,TGTGCCAGCAGTCCTGACACCATATATTTT,CASSPDTIYF
once,.,TRBJ2-7,TRBV9,TGTGCCAGCAGCGAGGGTTGGGGGAGTTCTGGGGAGCAGTACTTC,CASSEGWGSSGEQYF
few,.,TRBJ1-5,TRBV7-2,TGTGCCAGCAGCCAATCCCCGGGAACGAATCAGCCCCAGCATTTT,CASSQSPGTNQPQHF
.,.,TRBJ2-7,TRBV7-9,TGTGCCAGCAGAGCCCCCACCGGGCAGCTGTACTTC,CASRAPTGQLYF
.,TRBD1,TRBJ2-7,TRBV13,TGTGCCAGCAGCTTAAGGGGACAGGGGAGGCACGAGCAGTACTTC,CASSLRGQGRHEQYF
many,.,TRBJ2-7,TRBV25-1,TGTGCCAGCACCGATCGGTCGGATGAGCAGTACTTC,CASTDRSDEQYF
.,.,TRBJ1-2,TRBV10-3,TGTGCCATCAGTGAGTTCATCAGGGCCTATGGCTACACCTTC,CAISEFIRAYGYTF